This TCR beta chain was recorded in a study of T-cell memory formation after mild COVID-19. On the study more broadly: In these data, TCR clusters were largely donor specific.

Trimming took 5 bases from V and 4 from J, leaving 11 bases between them. This CDR3 is 13 amino acids long. Germline CDR1 and CDR2: SGHRS and YFSETQ. In TCRdb, the 5' RACE reads were re-called with MiXCR into one record per CDR3 protein. The sample shows 400,000 to 500,000 distinct CDR3 sequences, roughly 20% of them seen only once. The chain carries TRBV5-1 and TRBJ2-3; no firm D call. The TCR was taken from an adult woman who had mild COVID-19 (a few samples of this study predate the infection). Cell type and time point are not known. Material: PBMCs or a T cell subset sorted from them (not recorded which). The CDR3: CASSALKADTQYF. The DNA of the CDR3 is TGCGCCAGCAGTGCCCTGAAAGCAGATACGCAGTATTTT.